This T cell receptor beta chain came from a study of blood T cell repertoires in COVID-19. Assay: immunoSEQ multiplex PCR; the TCRdb copy retains only in-frame clones and omits some. The repertoire holds fewer than 500,000 clones, 87% seen once, with 1.5% to 2% in the top ten. CDR3 length equals 14 residues. Germline V gives CDR1 SEHNR, CDR2 FQNEAQ (reference sequence). The V segment lost 5 bases and the J segment 3 bases; nucleotides outside the gene matches: 6. The clonotype was recovered from a woman in her late teens or twenties with acute COVID-19. Sequencing input: PBMCs or T cells enriched from blood (not recorded which). V is TRBV7-9 and J is TRBJ1-2; 7 positions agree with TRBD1. The chain's CDR3 is CASSATTGYYGYTF. In DNA form, the CDR3 reads TGTGCCAGCAGCGCTACGACAGGGTACTATGGCTACACCTTC.